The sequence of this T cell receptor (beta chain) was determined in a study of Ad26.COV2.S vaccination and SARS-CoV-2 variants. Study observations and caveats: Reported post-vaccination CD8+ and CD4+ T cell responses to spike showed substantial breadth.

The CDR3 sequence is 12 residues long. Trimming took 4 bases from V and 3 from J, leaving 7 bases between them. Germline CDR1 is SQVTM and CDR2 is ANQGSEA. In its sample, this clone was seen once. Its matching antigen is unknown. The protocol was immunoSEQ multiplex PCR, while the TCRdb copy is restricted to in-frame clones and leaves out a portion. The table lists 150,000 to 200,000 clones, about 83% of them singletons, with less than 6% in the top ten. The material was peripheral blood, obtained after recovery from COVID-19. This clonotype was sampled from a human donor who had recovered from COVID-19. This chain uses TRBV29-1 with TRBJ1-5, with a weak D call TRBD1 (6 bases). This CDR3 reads CSVAGDNQPQHF. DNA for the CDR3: TGCAGCGTTGCAGGGGACAATCAGCCCCAGCATTTT.